Below are 29 T cell receptor beta chains sequenced from a single sample in a study of pediatric ulcerative colitis. Rectal tissue came from one to two pinch biopsies taken at colonoscopy. Measured with immunoSEQ multiplex PCR; TCRdb has only the in-frame clones, and not every one. Among 20,000 to 30,000 clones listed, about 67% were seen once. Source material: gut tissue. The receptors here all came from a boy aged 5-17 years with severe ulcerative colitis.

This chain links TRBV18 with TRBJ2-5; D not resolved. Germline loops: CDR1 KGHSH, CDR2 LQKENI. V lost 1 base and J lost 5, with 2 bases in between. CDR3 length: 11 residues. CDR3 loop: CASSPRETQYF. In DNA form, the CDR3 reads TGTGCCAGCTCACCACGCGAGACCCAGTACTTC.

This clone was observed a handful of times. The V and J genes are TRBV29-1 and TRBJ1-1; D ambiguous. The CDR3 contains 10 residues. Trimming cost V 5 bases and J 4 bases, with 5 bases left between them. CDR1 is SQVTM and CDR2 is ANQGSEA in the germline V gene. The CDR3 protein is CSVSTTEAFF. The CDR3 nucleotides read TGCAGCGTTTCGACCACTGAAGCTTTCTTT.

V gene TRBV5-6 combines with J gene TRBJ2-5; unclear D gene. The CDR3 sequence is 16 residues long. CDR1 and CDR2 (germline): SGHDT, YYEEEE. Trimming took off 0 bases at V and 1 base at J, with 13 bases between the two ends. CDR3 sequence (DNA): TGTGCCAGCAGCTTGGAGGGAACGGTCCCCCAAGAGACCCAGTACTTC. Its protein product is CASSLEGTVPQETQYF.

This clone has only a few counts. V is TRBV7-2 and J is TRBJ2-5; unclear D gene. The CDR3 is made up of 11 amino acids. In germline, CDR1 is SGHTA, CDR2 FQGNSA. Trimming left V 5 bases short and J 1 base short, with 2 bases between. The CDR3 DNA reads as TGTGCCAGCAGCGTCCAAGAGACCCAGTACTTC. This gives the protein CASSVQETQYF.

Note on this clone: The same CDR3 arises from other DNA sequences in this sample as well. This chain links TRBV7-2 with TRBJ2-7; D possibly corresponds to TRBD2 (5 bases). Deletions cut 0 bases from V and 0 bases from J, with 9 bases between. Looked up from germline, CDR1 is SGHTA and CDR2 is FQGNSA. The CDR3 is 15 amino acids. The DNA for the CDR3 is TGTGCCAGCAGCTTAGCGGCGGGTCTCTCCTACGAGCAGTACTTC. Translated, it gives CASSLAAGLSYEQYF.

This clone showed up just a few times. The chain employs TRBV30 and TRBJ2-5; 15 positions match TRBD2. Trimming took 3 bases from V and 4 from J; bases not matched to a gene: 0. The CDR3 has 14 residues. Germline V CDR1 and CDR2: GTSNPN, SVGIG (reference sequence). In DNA, the CDR3 is TGTGCCTGGAGGGGACTAGCGGGGGGAGAGACCCAGTACTTC. Amino acid sequence: CAWRGLAGGETQYF.

This clone counts as medium-sized. The rearrangement uses TRBV25-1 and TRBJ1-1; D is possibly TRBD1 (6 bases). The V end was cut by 7 bases, the J end by 3 bases, with 12 bases between. The CDR3 has 13 amino acids. CDR1 and CDR2 from the germline V gene are MGHDK and SYGVNS. DNA for the CDR3: TGTGCCAGCATAGGGGGATGGGACACTGAAGCTTTCTTT. Protein sequence: CASIGGWDTEAFF.

In this sample, this clone turned up once. The chain's CDR3 is CASSEDFSSYNEQFF. The CDR3, as DNA: TGTGCCAGCAGCGAGGACTTCAGCTCCTACAATGAGCAGTTCTTC. V and J are TRBV7-2 and TRBJ2-1; D perhaps matches TRBD2 (5 bases). Germline V gives CDR1 SGHTA, CDR2 FQGNSA. CDR3 size: 15 residues. The germline V and J ends were trimmed by 5 bases and 0 bases, with 11 bases remaining between them.

The V and J genes are TRBV6-6 and TRBJ2-5, with D hard to call. The CDR3 consists of 15 residues. The germline gives CDR1 MNHNY, CDR2 SVGAGI (reference sequence). V was clipped by 2 bases and J by 3 bases, with 13 bases between them. The CDR3 loop reads CASSYIAEPKETQYF. CDR3 nucleotides: TGTGCCAGCAGTTACATAGCCGAGCCGAAAGAGACCCAGTACTTC.

This CDR3 is CASSLASGGEELFF. The CDR3 coding sequence is TGCGCCAGCAGCTTGGCTTCAGGGGGTGAGGAGCTGTTTTTT. The V and J genes are TRBV5-1 and TRBJ2-2, with TRBD1 matching over 7 bases. Germline loops: CDR1 SGHRS, CDR2 YFSETQ. The CDR3 consists of 14 residues. The junction had 6 bases not matched to a gene; V was cut back by 0 bases and J by 10 bases.

V and J are TRBV10-3 and TRBJ2-7; 11 bases are a match to TRBD2. Germline V lookup: CDR1 ENHRY, CDR2 SYGVKD. This CDR3 has 16 residues. The V segment lost 6 bases and the J segment 1 base; nucleotides outside the gene matches: 8. DNA for the CDR3: TGTGCCATCAGCCGTGGGACTAGCGGACATTCCTACGAGCAGTACTTC. Translated, it gives CAISRGTSGHSYEQYF.

The rearrangement joins TRBV5-1 to TRBJ2-5; 9 nucleotides agree with TRBD1. The last part of the DNA fits TRBJ2-7 better; the J call may be wrong. The CDR3 sequence is 14 residues long. CDR1 is SGHRS, CDR2 YFSETQ, per germline. Written as DNA, the CDR3 is TGCGCCAGCAGCGTGGGACAGGGCTCCTACGAGCAGTACTTC. It encodes CASSVGQGSYEQYF.

The chain uses TRBV4-1 and TRBJ2-1; 9 bases match TRBD2. With V trimmed by 4 bases and J by 6 bases, 10 bases remained unmatched. The CDR3 is 16 residues long. Germline V gives CDR1 MGHRA, CDR2 YSYEKL. The CDR3 sequence is CASSLKGTSPVNEQFF. Here the CDR3 DNA reads TGCGCCAGCAGCCTAAAAGGGACTAGCCCAGTCAATGAGCAGTTCTTC.

V gene TRBV5-1 combines with J gene TRBJ2-7, with 12 positions matching TRBD2. Germline assignment: CDR1 SGHRS and CDR2 YFSETQ. CDR3 length equals 19 residues. Losses at the gene ends were 0 bases for V and 2 bases for J; bases not matched to a gene: 12. CDR3 sequence: CASSLEPAGTSGPPYEQYF. The CDR3 DNA reads as TGCGCCAGCAGCTTGGAACCGGCCGGGACTAGCGGGCCACCCTACGAGCAGTACTTC.

The chain links TRBV5-6 to TRBJ2-7; a possible D gene is TRBD1 (6 bases). The CDR3 is made up of 12 amino acids. The V gene lost 0 bases and the J gene lost 5 bases, with 6 bases spanning the gap. Germline lookup yields CDR1 SGHDT and CDR2 YYEEEE. The CDR3 loop is CASSLAGDEQYF. Here the CDR3 DNA reads TGTGCCAGCAGCTTGGCAGGGGACGAGCAGTACTTC.

V usage is TRBV7-2 and J usage is TRBJ2-3; no definite D call. CDR1 SGHTA and CDR2 FQGNSA come from the germline V gene. V lost 3 bases to trimming and J lost 0 bases, with 7 bases between them. CDR3 length: 14 residues. The CDR3 sequence is CASSFSKSTDTQYF. CDR3 DNA: TGTGCCAGCAGCTTCTCGAAGAGCACAGATACGCAGTATTTT. The entire variable domain, with the rest obtained from reference TRBV7-2 and TRBJ2-3, is as follows: GAGVSQSPSNKVTEKGKDVELRCDPISGHTALYWYRQSLGQGLEFLIYFQGNSAPDKSGLPSDRFSAERTGGSVSTLTIQRTQQEDSAVYLCASSFSKSTDTQYFGPGTRLTVL.

CDR3 residues: CASSEGLAAGTQYF. CDR3 bases: TGTGCCAGCAGTGAAGGACTAGCCGCAGGGACCCAGTACTTC. The V gene is TRBV6-1, the J gene TRBJ2-5; 7 nucleotides match TRBD2. CDR3 length: 14 amino acids. Per the germline V gene, CDR1 is MNHNS and CDR2 is SASEGT. V gave up 1 base and J gave up 7 bases; unmatched junction bases: 6.

The chain recombines TRBV4-3 with TRBJ2-3; D is uncertain. The germline V gene encodes CDR1 LGHNA and CDR2 YSLEER. This CDR3 contains 16 residues. The V end lost 1 base, the J end lost 0 bases, and 11 bases lay between the germline ends. The CDR3 is CASSQGHVTSTDTQYF. In DNA, the CDR3 is TGCGCCAGCAGCCAAGGGCACGTTACTAGCACAGATACGCAGTATTTT.

The chain recombines TRBV6-5 with TRBJ1-5; D is unresolved. The CDR3 is made up of 15 amino acids. CDR1 and CDR2 (germline): MNHEY, SVGAGI. Trimming removed 1 base from V and 0 bases from J, with 7 bases in between. CDR3: CASSYLGYSNQPQHF. CDR3 coding DNA: TGTGCCAGCAGTTACTTGGGGTATAGCAATCAGCCCCAGCATTTT.

This clone was counted between two and nine times. The chain employs TRBV28 and TRBJ1-2; a weak D match, TRBD1 (5 bases). Germline V gives CDR1 MDHEN, CDR2 SYDVKM. The CDR3 is 13 residues long. The ends were cut back, 6 bases at V and 7 bases at J, with 15 bases in the middle. This chain's CDR3 is CASRGEGSFGYTF. CDR3 in DNA: TGTGCCAGCAGAGGAGAGGGGTCGTTTGGCTACACCTTC.

The chain employs TRBV29-1 and TRBJ1-2; D ambiguous. The CDR3 covers 11 residues. The ends were cut back, 3 bases at V and 11 bases at J, with 13 bases in the middle. Per germline, CDR1 SQVTM and CDR2 ANQGSEA. CDR3 region: CSVDDTVGYTF. The CDR3 DNA follows: TGCAGCGTTGACGATACAGTTGGTTACACCTTC.

The chain links TRBV6-4 to TRBJ2-5; D gene ambiguous. CDR3 size: 14 residues. Trimming took off 0 bases at V and 4 bases at J, with 9 bases between the two ends. In germline, CDR1 is MRHNA, CDR2 SNTAGT. The CDR3, as DNA: TGTGCCAGCAGTGACTCAGGATGGCGAGAGACCCAGTACTTC. It encodes CASSDSGWRETQYF.

This chain connects TRBV6-1 to TRBJ2-2; TRBD2 aligns across 10 bases. Looked up from germline, CDR1 is MNHNS and CDR2 is SASEGT. Losses at the gene ends were 8 bases for V and 7 bases for J; bases not matched to a gene: 7. The CDR3 sequence is 14 residues long. CDR3 coding DNA: TGTGCCAGCCACGGGACTAGCGACGTCGGGGAGCTGTTTTTT. Translation: CASHGTSDVGELFF.

The V and J genes are TRBV5-4 and TRBJ2-3; D possibly corresponds to TRBD2 (5 bases). The CDR3 runs 15 residues. Germline V gene data show CDR1 as SGHNT and CDR2 as YYREEE (reference sequence). Trimming removed 7 bases from V and 2 bases from J, with 17 bases in between. The CDR3 DNA reads as TGTGCCAGCTCCGATCGGGATTTAACCACAGATACGCAGTATTTT. This codes for CASSDRDLTTDTQYF.

The rearrangement links TRBV29-1 to TRBJ2-5, with TRBD2 matching 7 bases. Per the germline V gene, CDR1 is SQVTM and CDR2 is ANQGSEA. V gave up 6 bases and J gave up 1 base; unmatched junction bases: 5. The CDR3 spans 13 residues. CDR3 nucleotide sequence: TGCAGCGTAAGTGGGACTACCCAAGAGACCCAGTACTTC. This translates into CSVSGTTQETQYF.

This chain joins TRBV7-3 and TRBJ2-1; D might be TRBD2 (7 bases). The CDR3 sequence is 15 residues long. Per the germline V gene, CDR1 is SGHTA and CDR2 is FQGTGA. Trimming stripped 5 bases from V and 3 bases from J, with 14 bases between. The CDR3 DNA follows: TGTGCCAGCAGCCGGGGGCCTAGCGGCTACAATGAGCAGTTCTTC. Translating gives CASSRGPSGYNEQFF.

V gene TRBV6-5 combines with J gene TRBJ2-1; 13 bases map to TRBD2. V lost 6 bases and J lost 12; bases outside the gene matches: 11. CDR1 MNHEY and CDR2 SVGAGI come from the germline V gene. The CDR3 runs to 15 residues. The CDR3 bases are TGTGCCAGCAGGCCTACTAGCGGGAGGGTCCTCGGGCAGTTCTTC. This translates into CASRPTSGRVLGQFF.

V gene TRBV6-5 combines with J gene TRBJ2-7; D is uncertain. Germline lookup yields CDR1 MNHEY and CDR2 SVGAGI. The V end lost 6 bases, the J end lost 4 bases, and 13 bases lay between the germline ends. The CDR3 totals 13 residues. The CDR3 DNA reads TGTGCCAGCAGCCCCAGCAGAACGTACGAGCAGTACTTC. This codes for CASSPSRTYEQYF.

This chain connects TRBV6-1 to TRBJ2-1; D uncertain. Between the trimmed V and J ends, which lost 5 bases and 4 bases, there was a span of 9 bases. Germline assignment: CDR1 MNHNS and CDR2 SASEGT. The CDR3 covers 13 residues. The CDR3, as DNA: TGTGCCAGCAGTTTAGCCATTTACAATGAGCAGTTCTTC. Amino acids: CASSLAIYNEQFF.